This T cell receptor (beta chain) is from a study of blood T cell repertoires in COVID-19. Whole-study context: Collection of acute and convalescent COVID-19 samples took place in the United States, Italy and Spain. T cells, B-cell-depleted T cells, or PBMCs provided the cDNA or gDNA that served as material.

Produced via immunoSEQ multiplex PCR; TCRdb's table is partial and in-frame only. The sample carries tens of thousands of clones, 82% recorded once. The CDR3 is 16 amino acids. Trimming took 5 bases from V and 3 from J; bases not matched to a gene: 6. Germline lookup yields CDR1 SGHTA and CDR2 FQGTGA. The sequencing input was peripheral blood. The chain is built from TRBV7-3 and TRBJ2-7; 14 bases fit TRBD2. This receptor was identified in a woman older than 75 with acute or convalescent COVID-19. CDR3 in amino acids: CASSSGTSGRIYEQYF. DNA of the CDR3: TGTGCCAGCAGCAGCGGGACTAGCGGGAGAATCTACGAGCAGTACTTC.